The entry below gives a single TCR beta chain sequence along with its context. This specimen comes from a study of blood T cell repertoires in COVID-19. In the original analysis: Scientists estimated how many nucleated cells there were by amplifying reference gene primers. The data were produced by immunoSEQ multiplex PCR, yet TCRdb's version contains in-frame clones alone and is incomplete. V and J calls plus clone size are reproduced from that table; the DNA served to infer D and trimming. The sample records 350,000 or so clones, roughly 87% being singletons. Cohorts were determined from participant-reported clinical history. Recovered Cohort 3 donors showed two negative PCRs, clearance, or symptom resolution. From germline, CDR1 is SGHTA and CDR2 FQGNSA. V lost 5 bases to trimming and J lost 3 bases; unmatched junction nucleotides: 7. The length of the CDR3 is 16 residues.

The sequence came from a woman aged 30 to 39 who had recovered from COVID-19. The sequenced sample consisted of PBMCs or T cells enriched from blood (not recorded which). V gene TRBV7-2 combines with J gene TRBJ2-4, with 10 nucleotides matching TRBD1. CDR3 nucleotide sequence: TGTGCCAGCAGCCCGGGACAGGGGAGGGACAAAAACATTCAGTACTTC. Amino acids: CASSPGQGRDKNIQYF.